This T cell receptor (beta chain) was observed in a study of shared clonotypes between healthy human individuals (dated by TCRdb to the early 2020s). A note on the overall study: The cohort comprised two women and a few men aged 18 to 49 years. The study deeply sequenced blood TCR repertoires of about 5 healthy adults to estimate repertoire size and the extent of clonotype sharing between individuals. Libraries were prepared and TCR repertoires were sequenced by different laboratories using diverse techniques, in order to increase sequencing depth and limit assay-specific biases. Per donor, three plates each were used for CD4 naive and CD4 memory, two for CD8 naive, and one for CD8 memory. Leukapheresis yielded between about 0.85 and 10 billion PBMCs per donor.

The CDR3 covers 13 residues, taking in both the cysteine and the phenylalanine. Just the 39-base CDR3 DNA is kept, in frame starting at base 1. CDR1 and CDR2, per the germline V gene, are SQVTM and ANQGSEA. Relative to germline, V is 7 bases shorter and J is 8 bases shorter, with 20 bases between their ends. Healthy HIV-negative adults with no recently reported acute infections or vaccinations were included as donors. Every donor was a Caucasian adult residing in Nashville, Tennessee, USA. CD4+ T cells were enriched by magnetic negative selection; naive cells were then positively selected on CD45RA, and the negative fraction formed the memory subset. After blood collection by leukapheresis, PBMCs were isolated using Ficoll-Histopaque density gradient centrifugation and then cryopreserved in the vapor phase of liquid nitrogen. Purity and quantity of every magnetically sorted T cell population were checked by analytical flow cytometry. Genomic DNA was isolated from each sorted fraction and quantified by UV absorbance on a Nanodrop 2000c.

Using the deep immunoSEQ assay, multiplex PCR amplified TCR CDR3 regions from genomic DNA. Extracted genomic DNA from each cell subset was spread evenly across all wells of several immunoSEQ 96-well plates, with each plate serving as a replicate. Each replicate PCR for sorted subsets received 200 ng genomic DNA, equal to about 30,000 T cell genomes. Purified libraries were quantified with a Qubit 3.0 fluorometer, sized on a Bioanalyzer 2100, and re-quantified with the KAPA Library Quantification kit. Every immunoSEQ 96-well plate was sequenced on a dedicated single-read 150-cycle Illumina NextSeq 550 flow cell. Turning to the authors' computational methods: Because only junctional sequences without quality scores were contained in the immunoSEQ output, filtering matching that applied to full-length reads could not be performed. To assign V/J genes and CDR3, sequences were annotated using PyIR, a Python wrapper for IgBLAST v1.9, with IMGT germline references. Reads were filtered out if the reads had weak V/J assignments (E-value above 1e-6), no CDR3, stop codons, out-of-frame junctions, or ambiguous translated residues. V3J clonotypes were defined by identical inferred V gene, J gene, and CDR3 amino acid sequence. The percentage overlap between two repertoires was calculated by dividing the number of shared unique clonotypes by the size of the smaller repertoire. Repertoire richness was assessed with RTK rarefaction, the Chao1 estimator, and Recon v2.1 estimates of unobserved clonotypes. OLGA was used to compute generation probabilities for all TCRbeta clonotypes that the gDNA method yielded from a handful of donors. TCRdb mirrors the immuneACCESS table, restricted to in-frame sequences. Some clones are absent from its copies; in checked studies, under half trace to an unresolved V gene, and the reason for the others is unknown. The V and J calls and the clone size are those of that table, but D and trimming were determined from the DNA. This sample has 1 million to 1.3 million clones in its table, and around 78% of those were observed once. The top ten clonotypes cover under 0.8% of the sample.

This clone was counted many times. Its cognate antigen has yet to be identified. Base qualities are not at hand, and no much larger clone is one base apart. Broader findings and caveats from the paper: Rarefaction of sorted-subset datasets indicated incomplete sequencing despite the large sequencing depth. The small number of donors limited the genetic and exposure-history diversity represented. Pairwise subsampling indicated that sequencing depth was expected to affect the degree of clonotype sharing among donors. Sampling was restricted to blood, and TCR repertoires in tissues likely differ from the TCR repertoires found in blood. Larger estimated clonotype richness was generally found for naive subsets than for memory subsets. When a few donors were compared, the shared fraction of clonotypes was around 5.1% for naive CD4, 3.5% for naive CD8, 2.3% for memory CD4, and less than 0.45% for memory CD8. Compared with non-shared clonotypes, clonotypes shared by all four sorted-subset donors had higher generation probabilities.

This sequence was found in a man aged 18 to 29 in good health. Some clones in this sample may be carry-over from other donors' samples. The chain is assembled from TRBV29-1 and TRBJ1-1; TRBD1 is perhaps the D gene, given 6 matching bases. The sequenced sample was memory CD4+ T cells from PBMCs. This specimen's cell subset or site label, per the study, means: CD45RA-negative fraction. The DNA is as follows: TGCAGCGCCACCGGGACACAGGGACAAGAAGCTTTCTTT. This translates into CSATGTQGQEAFF. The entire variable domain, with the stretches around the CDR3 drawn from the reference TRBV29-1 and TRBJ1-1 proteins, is SAVISQKPSRDICQRGTSLTIQCQVDSQVTMMFWYRQQPGQSLTLIATANQGSEATYESGFVIDKFPISRPNLTFSTLTVSNMSPEDSSIYLCSATGTQGQEAFFGQGTRLTVV.